This TCR beta chain was sequenced in a study of cytomegalovirus exposure and HLA in healthy donors. Broader study findings: Researchers reported in a later analysis that a missense DCLRE1C variant was tied to TCR beta V- and J-gene trimming. CMV serostatus was the only recorded immune exposure for donors.

13 Jbeta primers and 60 Vbeta primers were used for the PCR. TCRdb keeps only in-frame clones here, not all; method: immunoSEQ multiplex PCR. The sample gives about 97,000 clones, around 72% of which show up once; approximately 3.5% is in the top ten. This clone was picked up one time. The antigen is not known. Trimming took off 0 bases at V and 2 bases at J, with 14 bases between the two ends. Germline-derived CDR1 and CDR2 are SGDLS and YYNGEE. The CDR3 runs 16 residues. Specimen: PBMCs. This TCR was sampled from a man in his forties or fifties in good health and CMV-seronegative. This sequence joins TRBV9 and TRBJ2-5, with D uncertain. This chain's CDR3 is CASSVDGRLTQETQYF. The CDR3 DNA is TGTGCCAGCAGCGTAGACGGCAGGCTTACTCAAGAGACCCAGTACTTC.